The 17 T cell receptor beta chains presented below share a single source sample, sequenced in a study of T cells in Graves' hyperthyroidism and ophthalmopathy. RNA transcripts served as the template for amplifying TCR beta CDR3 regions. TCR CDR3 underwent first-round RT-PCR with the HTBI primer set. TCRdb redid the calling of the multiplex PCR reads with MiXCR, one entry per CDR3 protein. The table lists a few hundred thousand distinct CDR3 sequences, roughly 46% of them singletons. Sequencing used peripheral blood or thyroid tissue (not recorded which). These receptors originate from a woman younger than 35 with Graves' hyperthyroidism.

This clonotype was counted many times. CDR3 nucleotide sequence: TGTGCCATCAGTGAGGGTAGCGGGAGGCAAGAGACCCAGTACTTC. It is translated as CAISEGSGRQETQYF. V is TRBV10-3 and J is TRBJ2-5; 10 bases match TRBD2. The CDR3 runs 15 residues. V lost 2 bases and J lost 2; bases outside the gene matches: 2. Germline V gene sequence: CDR1 ENHRY, CDR2 SYGVKD.

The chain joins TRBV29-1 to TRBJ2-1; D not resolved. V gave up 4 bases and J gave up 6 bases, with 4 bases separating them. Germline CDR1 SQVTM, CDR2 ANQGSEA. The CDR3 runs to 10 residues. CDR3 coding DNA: TGCAGCGTTGCCGGCAATGAGCAGTTCTTC. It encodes CSVAGNEQFF.

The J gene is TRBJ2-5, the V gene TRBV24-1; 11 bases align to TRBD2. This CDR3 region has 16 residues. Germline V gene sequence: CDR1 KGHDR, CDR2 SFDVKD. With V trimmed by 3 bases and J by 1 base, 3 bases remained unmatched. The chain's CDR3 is CATSDRLAGPQETQYF. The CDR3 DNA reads TGTGCCACCAGTGATAGACTAGCGGGACCCCAAGAGACCCAGTACTTC.

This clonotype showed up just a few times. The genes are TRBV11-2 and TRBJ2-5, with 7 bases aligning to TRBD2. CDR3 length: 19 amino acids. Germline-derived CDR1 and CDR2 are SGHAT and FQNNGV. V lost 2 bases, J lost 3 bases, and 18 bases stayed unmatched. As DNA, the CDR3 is TGTGCCAGCAGCTTAACTTGGCTTCCCACGGCTAGCGGCGAAGAGACCCAGTACTTC. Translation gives CASSLTWLPTASGEETQYF. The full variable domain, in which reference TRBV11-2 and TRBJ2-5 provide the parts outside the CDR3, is EAGVAQSPRYKIIEKRQSVAFWCNPISGHATLYWYQQILGQGPKLLIQFQNNGVVDDSQLPKDRFSAERLKGVDSTLKIQPAKLEDSAVYLCASSLTWLPTASGEETQYFGPGTRLLVL.

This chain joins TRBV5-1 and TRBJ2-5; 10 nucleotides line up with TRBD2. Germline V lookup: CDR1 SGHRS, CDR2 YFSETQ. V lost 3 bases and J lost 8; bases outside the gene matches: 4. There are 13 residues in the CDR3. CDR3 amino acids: CASSSWTSGTQYF. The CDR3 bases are TGCGCCAGCAGCTCATGGACTAGCGGAACCCAGTACTTC. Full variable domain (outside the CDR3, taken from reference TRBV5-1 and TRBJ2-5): KAGVTQTPRYLIKTRGQQVTLSCSPISGHRSVSWYQQTPGQGLQFLFEYFSETQRNKGNFPGRFSGRQFSNSRSEMNVSTLELGDSALYLCASSSWTSGTQYFGPGTRLLVL.

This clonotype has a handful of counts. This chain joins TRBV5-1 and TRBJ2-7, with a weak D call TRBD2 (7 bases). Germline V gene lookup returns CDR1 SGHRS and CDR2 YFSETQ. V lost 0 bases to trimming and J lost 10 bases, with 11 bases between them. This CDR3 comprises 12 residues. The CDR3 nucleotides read TGCGCCAGCAGCTTGGGTTCGGGGGGCCAGTACTTC. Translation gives CASSLGSGGQYF.

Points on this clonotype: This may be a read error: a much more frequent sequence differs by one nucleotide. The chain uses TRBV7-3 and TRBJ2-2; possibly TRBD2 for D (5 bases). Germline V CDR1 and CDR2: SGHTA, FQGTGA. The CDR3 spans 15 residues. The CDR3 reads CASSSSISNTGELVF. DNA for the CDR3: TGTGCCAGCAGCTCCTCGATATCGAACACCGGGGAGCTGGTTTTT. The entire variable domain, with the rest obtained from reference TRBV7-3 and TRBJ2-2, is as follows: GAGVSQTPSNKVTEKGKYVELRCDPISGHTALYWYRQSLGQGPEFLIYFQGTGAADDSGLPNDRFFAVRPEGSVSTLKIQRTERGDSAVYLCASSSSISNTGELVFGEGSRLTVL.

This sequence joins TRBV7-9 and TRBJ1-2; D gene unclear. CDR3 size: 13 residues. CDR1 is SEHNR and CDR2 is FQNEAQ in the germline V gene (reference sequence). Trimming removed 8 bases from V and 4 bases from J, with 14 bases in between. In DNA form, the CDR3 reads TGTGCCAGCCGTGATGCGGGGATCTATGGCTACACCTTC. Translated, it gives CASRDAGIYGYTF.

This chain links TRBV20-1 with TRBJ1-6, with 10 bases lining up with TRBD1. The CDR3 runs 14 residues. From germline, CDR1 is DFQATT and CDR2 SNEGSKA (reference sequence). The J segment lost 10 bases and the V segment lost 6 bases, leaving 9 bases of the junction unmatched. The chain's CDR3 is CSAWGQGRRSPLHF. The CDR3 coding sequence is TGCAGTGCCTGGGGACAGGGGAGACGGTCACCCCTCCACTTT.

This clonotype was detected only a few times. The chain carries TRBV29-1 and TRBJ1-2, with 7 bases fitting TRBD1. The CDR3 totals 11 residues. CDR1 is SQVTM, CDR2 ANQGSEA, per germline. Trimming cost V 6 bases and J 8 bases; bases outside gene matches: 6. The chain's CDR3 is CSVEPGQGYTF. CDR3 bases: TGCAGCGTAGAGCCGGGACAGGGCTACACCTTC.

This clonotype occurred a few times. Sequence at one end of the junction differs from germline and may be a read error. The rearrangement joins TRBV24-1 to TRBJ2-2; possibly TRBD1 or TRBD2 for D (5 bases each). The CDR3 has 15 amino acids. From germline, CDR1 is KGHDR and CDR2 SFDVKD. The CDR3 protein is CASSGLQGPTGELFF. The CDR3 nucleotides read TGTGCCAGCAGTGGTCTTCAGGGACCCACCGGGGAGCTGTTTTTT.

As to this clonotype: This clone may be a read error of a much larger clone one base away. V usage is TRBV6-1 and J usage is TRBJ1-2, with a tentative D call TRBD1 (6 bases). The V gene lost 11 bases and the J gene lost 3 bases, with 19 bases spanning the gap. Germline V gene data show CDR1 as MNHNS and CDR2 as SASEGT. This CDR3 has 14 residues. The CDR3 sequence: CAGKSLDRDYGYTF. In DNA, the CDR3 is TGTGCCGGCAAATCGCTGGACAGAGACTATGGCTACACCTTC.

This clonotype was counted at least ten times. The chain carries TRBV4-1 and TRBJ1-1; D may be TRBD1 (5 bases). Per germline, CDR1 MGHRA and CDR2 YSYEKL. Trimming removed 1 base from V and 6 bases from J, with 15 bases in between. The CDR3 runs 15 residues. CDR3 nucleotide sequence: TGCGCCAGCAGCCAAGGTGTGTCTAGGGGTGCTGAAGCTTTCTTT. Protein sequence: CASSQGVSRGAEAFF.

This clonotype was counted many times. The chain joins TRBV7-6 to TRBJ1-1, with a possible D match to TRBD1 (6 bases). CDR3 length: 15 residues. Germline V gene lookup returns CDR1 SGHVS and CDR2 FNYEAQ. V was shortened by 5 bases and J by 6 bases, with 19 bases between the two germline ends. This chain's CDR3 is CASSNPSRGTPEAFF. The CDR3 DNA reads TGTGCCAGCAGCAACCCCTCCAGGGGCACCCCTGAAGCTTTCTTT.

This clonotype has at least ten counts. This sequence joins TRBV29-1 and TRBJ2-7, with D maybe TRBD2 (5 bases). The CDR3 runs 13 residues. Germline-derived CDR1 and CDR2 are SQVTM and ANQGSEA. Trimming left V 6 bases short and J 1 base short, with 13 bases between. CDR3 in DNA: TGCAGCGTAGATTGGACGGGATCCTACGAGCAGTACTTC. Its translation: CSVDWTGSYEQYF.

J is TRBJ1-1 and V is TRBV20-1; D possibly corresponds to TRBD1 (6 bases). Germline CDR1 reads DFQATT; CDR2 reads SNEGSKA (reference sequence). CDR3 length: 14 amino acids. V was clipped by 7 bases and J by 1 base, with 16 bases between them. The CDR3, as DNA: TGCAGTGAAGGAGTACAGGGCGCGAACACTGAAGCTTTCTTT. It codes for CSEGVQGANTEAFF.

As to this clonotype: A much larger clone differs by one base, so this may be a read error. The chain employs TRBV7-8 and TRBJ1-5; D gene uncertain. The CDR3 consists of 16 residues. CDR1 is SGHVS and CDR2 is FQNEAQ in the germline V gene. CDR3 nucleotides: TGTGCCAGCAGCTTACTCCGACACTTTAGCAATCAGCCCCGGCATTTT. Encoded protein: CASSLLRHFSNQPRHF.